The present T cell receptor (beta chain) was sequenced within a study of OX40 agonist ivuxolimab in advanced cancers. Study-level information: Patients were dosed intravenously with ivuxolimab at 0.01 to 10 mg/kg every 2 weeks. Earlier treatment with anti-PD-1, anti-PD-L1 or anti-CTLA-4 was permitted, and under 50% had received some.

Germline CDR1 reads WSHSY; CDR2 reads SAAADI. The CDR3 spans 15 residues. Unmatched junction bases numbered 3, after V lost 6 bases and J lost 2 bases. The study's findings and limits: Clonal expansion by week 6 occurred in CD4+ and CD8+ blood T cells (at 0.1 to 3.0 mg/kg).

On this clone itself: Its antigen is unidentified. This specimen includes other DNA sequences encoding the same CDR3.

Measured with immunoSEQ multiplex PCR; TCRdb has only the in-frame clones, and not every one. Among 34,000 or so clones listed, roughly 76% were seen once. The clonotype originates from an adult with an advanced solid tumor such as melanoma, head and neck, liver or kidney cancer. The sequencing used CD4+ or CD8+ T cells sorted from blood, collected in a trial of the OX40 agonist ivuxolimab. The rearrangement joins TRBV10-2 to TRBJ2-1; 11 nucleotides agree with TRBD2. The CDR3 DNA is TGCGCCAGCAGGGTACTAGCGGGAGCCTACAATGAGCAGTTCTTC. It is translated as CASRVLAGAYNEQFF.